This T cell receptor (beta chain) derives from a study of Ad26.COV2.S vaccination and SARS-CoV-2 variants. The treatment: approximately 18 received Ad26.COV2.S at low or high dose, single or two shots; 5 received placebo; per-sample allocation not given. Day 63 following the first vaccine or placebo injection was when the samples were taken. In the vaccine, an Ad26 vector expressed the SARS-CoV-2 spike of the Wuhan strain. Profiled with immunoSEQ multiplex PCR; TCRdb holds only in-frame clones, not every one. Of some 240,000 clones listed, roughly 89% are singletons. Worth noting for this clone: The antigen remains undetermined.

Regarding the study as a whole: Vaccine recipients posted higher spike-specific TCR breadth than their placebo counterparts. Substantial post-vaccination breadth of spike-specific CD8+ and CD4+ T cell responses was reported. With respect to non-spike TCR breadth, vaccine and placebo recipients were similar.

The material sequenced was peripheral blood, taken in a trial of Ad26.COV2.S vaccine versus placebo. This receptor was taken from a person aged 18 to 65 who received the Ad26.COV2.S COVID-19 vaccine or a placebo.

DNA of the CDR3: TGCGCCAGCAGCACGGGACGAAACTACAATGAGCAGTTCTTC. Translating it yields CASSTGRNYNEQFF. The chain joins TRBV5-1 to TRBJ2-1; the D call may be TRBD1 or TRBD2 (5 bases each). The CDR3 extends over 14 amino acids. The germline V gene encodes CDR1 SGHRS and CDR2 YFSETQ. Deletions cut 4 bases from V and 3 bases from J, with 11 bases between. The full variable domain, in which reference TRBV5-1 and TRBJ2-1 provide the parts outside the CDR3, is KAGVTQTPRYLIKTRGQQVTLSCSPISGHRSVSWYQQTPGQGLQFLFEYFSETQRNKGNFPGRFSGRQFSNSRSEMNVSTLELGDSALYLCASSTGRNYNEQFFGPGTRLTVL.